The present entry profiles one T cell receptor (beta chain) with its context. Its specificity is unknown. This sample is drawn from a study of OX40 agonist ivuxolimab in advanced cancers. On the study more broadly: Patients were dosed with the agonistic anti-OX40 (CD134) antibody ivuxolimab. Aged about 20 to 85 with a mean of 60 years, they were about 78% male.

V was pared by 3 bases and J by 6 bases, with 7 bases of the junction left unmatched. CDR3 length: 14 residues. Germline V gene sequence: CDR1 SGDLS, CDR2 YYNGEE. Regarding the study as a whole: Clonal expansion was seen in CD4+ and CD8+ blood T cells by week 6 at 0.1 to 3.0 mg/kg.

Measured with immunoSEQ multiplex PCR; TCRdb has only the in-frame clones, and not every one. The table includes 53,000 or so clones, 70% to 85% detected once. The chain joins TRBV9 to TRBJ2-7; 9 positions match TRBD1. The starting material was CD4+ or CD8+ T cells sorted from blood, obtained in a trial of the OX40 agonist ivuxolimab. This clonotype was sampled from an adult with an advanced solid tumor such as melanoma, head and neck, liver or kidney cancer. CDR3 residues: CASSDGTGKGEQYF. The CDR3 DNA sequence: TGTGCCAGCAGCGACGGGACAGGGAAAGGCGAGCAGTACTTC. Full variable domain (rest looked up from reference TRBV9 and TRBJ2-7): DSGVTQTPKHLITATGQRVTLRCSPRSGDLSVYWYQQSLDQGLQFLIQYYNGEERAKGNILERFSAQQFPDLHSELNLSSLELGDSALYFCASSDGTGKGEQYFGPGTRLTVT.